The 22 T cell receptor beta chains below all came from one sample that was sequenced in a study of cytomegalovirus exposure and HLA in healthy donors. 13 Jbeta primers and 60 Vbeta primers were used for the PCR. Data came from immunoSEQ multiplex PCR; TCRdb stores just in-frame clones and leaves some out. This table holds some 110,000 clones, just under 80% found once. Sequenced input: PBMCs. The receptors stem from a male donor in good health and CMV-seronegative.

The CDR3 nucleotides read TGTGCCAGTAGTACACCCCGATTCAACACTAACAGGGTCTCTGGAAACACCATATATTTT. Protein product: CASSTPRFNTNRVSGNTIYF. The V gene is TRBV19, the J gene TRBJ1-3; possibly TRBD1 for D (6 bases). V was pared by 4 bases and J by 0 bases, with 25 bases between. Germline CDR1 reads LNHDA; CDR2 reads SQIVND (reference sequence). CDR3 length: 20 amino acids.

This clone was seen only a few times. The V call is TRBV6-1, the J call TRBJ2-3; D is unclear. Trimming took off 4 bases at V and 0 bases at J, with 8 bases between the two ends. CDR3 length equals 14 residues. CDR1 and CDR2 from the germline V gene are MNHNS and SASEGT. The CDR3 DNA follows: TGTGCCAGCAGTGTATTTCGGAGCACAGATACGCAGTATTTT. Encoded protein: CASSVFRSTDTQYF.

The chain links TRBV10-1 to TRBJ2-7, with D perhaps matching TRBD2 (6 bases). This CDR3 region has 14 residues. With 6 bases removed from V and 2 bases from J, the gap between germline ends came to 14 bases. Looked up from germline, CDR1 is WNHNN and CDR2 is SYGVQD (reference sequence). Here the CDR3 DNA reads TGCGCCAGCAGCTGGGGAGGCCGGCCCTACGAGCAGTACTTC. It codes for CASSWGGRPYEQYF.

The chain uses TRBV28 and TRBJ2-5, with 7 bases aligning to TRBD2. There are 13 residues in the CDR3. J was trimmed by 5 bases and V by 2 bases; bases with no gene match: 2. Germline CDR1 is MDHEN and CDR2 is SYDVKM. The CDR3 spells CASSLREGETQYF. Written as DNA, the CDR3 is TGTGCCAGCAGTTTAAGGGAGGGGGAGACCCAGTACTTC.

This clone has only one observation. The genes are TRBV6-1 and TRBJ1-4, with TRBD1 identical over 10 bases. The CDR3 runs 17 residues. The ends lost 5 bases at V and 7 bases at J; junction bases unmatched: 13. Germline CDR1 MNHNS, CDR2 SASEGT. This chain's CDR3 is CASSKVPGQGPLEKLFF. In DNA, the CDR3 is TGTGCCAGCAGTAAAGTCCCGGGACAGGGGCCCCTTGAAAAACTGTTTTTT.

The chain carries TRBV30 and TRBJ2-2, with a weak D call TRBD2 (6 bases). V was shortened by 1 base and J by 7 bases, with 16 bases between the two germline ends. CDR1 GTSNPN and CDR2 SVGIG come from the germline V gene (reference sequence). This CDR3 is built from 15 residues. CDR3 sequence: CAWSGAGSDGGELFF. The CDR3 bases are TGTGCCTGGAGTGGAGCGGGTTCGGACGGCGGGGAGCTGTTTTTT.

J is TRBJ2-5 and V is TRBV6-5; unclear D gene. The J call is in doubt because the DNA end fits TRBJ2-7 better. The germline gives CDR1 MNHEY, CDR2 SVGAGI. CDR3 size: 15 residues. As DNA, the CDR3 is TGTGCCAGCAGTTACTCTGAAGCGTGGTCCTACGAGCAGTACTTC. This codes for CASSYSEAWSYEQYF.

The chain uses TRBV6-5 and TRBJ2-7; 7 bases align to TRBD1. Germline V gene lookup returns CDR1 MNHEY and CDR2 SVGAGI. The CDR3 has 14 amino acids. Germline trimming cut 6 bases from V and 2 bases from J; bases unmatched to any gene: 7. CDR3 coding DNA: TGTGCCAGCAGGGACAGGTTCCCTCCCTACGAGCAGTACTTC. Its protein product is CASRDRFPPYEQYF.

CDR3: CASSLGLASYEQYF. The CDR3 region has the DNA TGTGCCAGCAGCCTGGGACTAGCGAGCTACGAGCAGTACTTC. The gene calls are TRBV7-9 and TRBJ2-7; 10 bases match TRBD2. Germline V gene sequence: CDR1 SEHNR, CDR2 FQNEAQ (reference sequence). Losses at the gene ends were 5 bases for V and 3 bases for J; bases not matched to a gene: 4. The CDR3 sequence is 14 residues long.

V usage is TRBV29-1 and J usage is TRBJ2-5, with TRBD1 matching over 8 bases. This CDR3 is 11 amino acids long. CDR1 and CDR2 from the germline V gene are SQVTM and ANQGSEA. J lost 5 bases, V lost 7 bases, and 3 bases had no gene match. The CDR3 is CSARQGETQYF. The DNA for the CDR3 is TGCAGCGCCAGACAGGGGGAGACCCAGTACTTC. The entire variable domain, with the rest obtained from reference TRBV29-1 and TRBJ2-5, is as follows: SAVISQKPSRDICQRGTSLTIQCQVDSQVTMMFWYRQQPGQSLTLIATANQGSEATYESGFVIDKFPISRPNLTFSTLTVSNMSPEDSSIYLCSARQGETQYFGPGTRLLVL.

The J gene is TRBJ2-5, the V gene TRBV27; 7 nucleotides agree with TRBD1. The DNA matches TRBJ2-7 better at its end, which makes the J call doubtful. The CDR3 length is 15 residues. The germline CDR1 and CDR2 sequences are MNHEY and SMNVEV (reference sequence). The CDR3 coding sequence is TGTGCCAGCAGACCAAGACAGGGTTACTCCTACGAGCAGTACTTC. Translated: CASRPRQGYSYEQYF.

Written as DNA, the CDR3 is TGTGCCAGCAGCCTATCAGGGGGCCTGAACACTGAAGCTTTCTTT. As protein: CASSLSGGLNTEAFF. The rearrangement joins TRBV7-3 to TRBJ1-1, with 8 positions matching TRBD1. Trimming took 5 bases from V and 0 from J; bases not matched to a gene: 5. CDR1 and CDR2 (germline): SGHTA, FQGTGA. This CDR3 is built from 15 residues. The entire variable domain, with the rest obtained from reference TRBV7-3 and TRBJ1-1, is as follows: GAGVSQTPSNKVTEKGKYVELRCDPISGHTALYWYRQSLGQGPEFLIYFQGTGAADDSGLPNDRFFAVRPEGSVSTLKIQRTERGDSAVYLCASSLSGGLNTEAFFGQGTRLTVV.

The CDR3 coding sequence is TGTGCCAGCAGCGCCTACCTAGTAGCTGGGGAGCTGTTTTTT. It yields the protein CASSAYLVAGELFF. This chain links TRBV9 with TRBJ2-2; D remains ambiguous. The V gene lost 3 bases and the J gene lost 8 bases, with 14 bases spanning the gap. The CDR3 extends over 14 amino acids. Germline CDR1 SGDLS, CDR2 YYNGEE.

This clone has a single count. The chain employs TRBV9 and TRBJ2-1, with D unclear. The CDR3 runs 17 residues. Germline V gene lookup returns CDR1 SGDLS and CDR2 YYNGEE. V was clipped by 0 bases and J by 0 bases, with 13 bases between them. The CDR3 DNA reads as TGTGCCAGCAGCGTAGATCAGGATGGAAGCTCCTACAATGAGCAGTTCTTC. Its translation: CASSVDQDGSSYNEQFF.

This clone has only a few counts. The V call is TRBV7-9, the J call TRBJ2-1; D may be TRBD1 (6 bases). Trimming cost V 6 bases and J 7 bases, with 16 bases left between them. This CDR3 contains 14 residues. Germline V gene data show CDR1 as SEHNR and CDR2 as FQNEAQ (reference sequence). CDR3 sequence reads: CASSWSTGVNEQFF. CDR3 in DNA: TGTGCCAGCAGTTGGTCGACAGGCGTAAATGAGCAGTTCTTC.

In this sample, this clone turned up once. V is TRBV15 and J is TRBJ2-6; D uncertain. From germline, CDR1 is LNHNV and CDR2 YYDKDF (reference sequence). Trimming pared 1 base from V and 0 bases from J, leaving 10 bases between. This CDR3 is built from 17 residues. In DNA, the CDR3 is TGTGCCACCAGCAGAGGGGTTAGCCCCTCTGGGGCCAACGTCCTGACTTTC. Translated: CATSRGVSPSGANVLTF. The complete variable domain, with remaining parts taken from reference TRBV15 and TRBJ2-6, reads DAMVIQNPRYQVTQFGKPVTLSCSQTLNHNVMYWYQQKSSQAPKLLFHYYDKDFNNEADTPDNFQSRRPNTSFCFLDIRSPGLGDTAMYLCATSRGVSPSGANVLTFGAGSRLTVL.

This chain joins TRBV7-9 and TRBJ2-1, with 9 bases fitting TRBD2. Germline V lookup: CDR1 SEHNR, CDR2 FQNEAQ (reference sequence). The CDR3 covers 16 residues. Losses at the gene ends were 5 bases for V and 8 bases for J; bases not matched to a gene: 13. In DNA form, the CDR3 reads TGTGCCAGCAGCCGCACCGTGGGACTAGCATTCGATGAGCAGTTCTTC. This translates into CASSRTVGLAFDEQFF.

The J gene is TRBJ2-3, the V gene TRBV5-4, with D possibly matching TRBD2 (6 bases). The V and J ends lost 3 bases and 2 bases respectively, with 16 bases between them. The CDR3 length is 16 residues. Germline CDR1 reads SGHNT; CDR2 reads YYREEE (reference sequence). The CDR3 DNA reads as TGTGCCAGCAGCTGGGCCTCCGGGACTCCCACAGATACGCAGTATTTT. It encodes CASSWASGTPTDTQYF.

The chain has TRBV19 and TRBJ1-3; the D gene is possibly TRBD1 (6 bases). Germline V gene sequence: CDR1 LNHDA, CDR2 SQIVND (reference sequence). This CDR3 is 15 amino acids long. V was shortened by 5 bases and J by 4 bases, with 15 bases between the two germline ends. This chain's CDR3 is CASSPDWGRGNTIYF. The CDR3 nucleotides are TGTGCCAGTAGTCCCGATTGGGGGCGCGGAAACACCATATATTTT.

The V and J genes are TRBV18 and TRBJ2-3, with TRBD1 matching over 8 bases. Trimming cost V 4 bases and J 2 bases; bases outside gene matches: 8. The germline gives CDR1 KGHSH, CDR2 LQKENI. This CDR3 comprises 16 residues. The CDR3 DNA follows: TGTGCCAGCTCACGAAGACAGGGGTTTTCCACAGATACGCAGTATTTT. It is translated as CASSRRQGFSTDTQYF.

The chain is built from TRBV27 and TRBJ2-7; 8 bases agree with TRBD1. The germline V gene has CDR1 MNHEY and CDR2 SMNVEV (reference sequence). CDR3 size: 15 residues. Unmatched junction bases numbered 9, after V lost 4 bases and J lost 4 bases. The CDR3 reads CASSWGTGIRYEQYF. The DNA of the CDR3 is TGTGCCAGCAGTTGGGGGACAGGTATTAGATACGAGCAGTACTTC.

CDR3 sequence reads: CASSSVPGGDEQFF. The CDR3 DNA is TGTGCCAGCAGCTCCGTCCCGGGGGGTGATGAGCAGTTCTTC. The J gene is TRBJ2-1, the V gene TRBV11-2, with TRBD2 matching over 7 bases. This CDR3 spans 14 amino acids. Germline V gene data show CDR1 as SGHAT and CDR2 as FQNNGV. V gave up 4 bases and J gave up 8 bases; unmatched junction bases: 8.